This T cell receptor beta chain was retrieved from a study of blood T cell repertoires in COVID-19 (dated by TCRdb to the early 2020s). Notes on the research overall: Collaborator samples came from the United States, Italy and Spain and covered acute and convalescent phases of COVID-19. The repertoires were released in a freely available public database meant as a resource for research on the immune response to SARS-CoV-2. The samples were drawn from the first 160 participants of the ongoing ImmuneRACE study and from about 1,200 subjects provided by 6 global collaborators. Where HLA class I and class II types were available, the types were taken from metadata supplied by the sample provider, not from assay-based typing. The prospective study material was composed of cDNA or gDNA derived from T cells, B-cell-depleted T cells, or PBMCs. Deeply sampled blood TCRbeta repertoires from subjects exposed to, actively infected with, or recovered from COVID-19 were included in the dataset. The sample metadata nearly always contained a de-identified subject ID, COVID-19 status, age in years and sex.

Paper-wide results and their limitations: Clinical and demographic metadata were provided uncurated, with the amount varying by source and participant.

The immunoSEQ Assay, a bias-controlled multiplex PCR, was used to amplify TCRbeta CDR3 regions from genomic DNA. The paper's data handling went like this. Within the assay, amplification of reference gene primers was used to estimate how many nucleated cells each sample contained. Sequence reads were collapsed and filtered to measure the absolute abundance of every unique TCRbeta CDR3 rearrangement. For each sample, productive Simpson clonality was calculated by taking the square root of Simpson's diversity index across productive rearrangements. Held by TCRdb, this immuneACCESS table contains in-frame sequences only and omits some clones. Under half of the omission traces to an unresolved V gene where checked; the cause of the rest is unknown. The DNA was the basis for D and trimming; V, J and clone size are from that table. The sample records some 100,000 clones, about 80% of which are singletons. The ten biggest clones cover under 35% of the sample.

Whole blood was collected in K2EDTA tubes by collaborating institutions according to the institutions' own protocols. Collaborator samples were shipped for TCRbeta analysis as frozen whole blood, isolated PBMCs, or DNA extracted from either sample type. This clone was recorded a few times. What this receptor recognizes is not known. Base qualities were left out, and no much larger clone turns up one base away. Sequencing was carried out using peripheral blood. This receptor was taken from a man aged 65 to 79 with active or convalescent COVID-19.

This receptor has the CDR3 CASSMSPGTGGYNEQFF. The DNA is TGCGCCAGCAGCATGAGCCCCGGGACTGGGGGCTACAATGAGCAGTTCTTC. Recombination linked TRBV5-1 to TRBJ2-1, and the D gene may be TRBD2, 6 bases matching. Inclusive of the bounding cysteine and phenylalanine, the CDR3 is 17 residues long. The only DNA kept is the CDR3, 51 bases in frame from the first base. At the junction V is shortened by 4 bases and J by 3 bases, with 20 bases in between. CDR1 and CDR2 were assigned from the germline V gene as SGHRS and YFSETQ.